The 5 T cell receptor beta chains in this list originate from one sample, sequenced in a study of cytomegalovirus exposure and HLA in healthy donors. This PCR relied on a set of 60 Vbeta primers and 13 Jbeta primers. Method: immunoSEQ multiplex PCR; TCRdb's copy keeps in-frame clones and lacks some. The sample has about 170,000 clones; approximately 70% are singletons. The sequenced sample consisted of PBMCs. The receptors originated from a man aged 35 to 55 in good health and CMV-seropositive.

The chain joins TRBV19 to TRBJ1-2, with TRBD1 matching 7 bases. The CDR3 runs 13 residues. Germline-derived CDR1 and CDR2 are LNHDA and SQIVND (reference sequence). The V segment lost 5 bases and the J segment 4 bases; nucleotides outside the gene matches: 4. The CDR3 DNA is TGTGCCAGTAGTCCCGGGACAGCCTATGGCTACACCTTC. This sequence encodes CASSPGTAYGYTF.

Written as DNA, the CDR3 is TGTGCCAGCAGCTTAAACAGGGTGGGCTCCTACGAGCAGTACTTC. This codes for CASSLNRVGSYEQYF. V and J are TRBV11-2 and TRBJ2-7; D may be TRBD1 (6 bases). This CDR3 spans 15 amino acids. Germline CDR1 SGHAT, CDR2 FQNNGV. V was trimmed by 2 bases and J by 0 bases, leaving 11 bases between them.

This clone was found once. The CDR3 DNA reads as TGTGCCAGCAGCAGAACAGGGCCCGTGAACACTGAAGCTTTCTTT. The encoded protein is CASSRTGPVNTEAFF. The rearrangement uses TRBV7-9 and TRBJ1-1; TRBD1 is a possible D gene (6 bases). Deletions cut 5 bases from V and 0 bases from J, with 13 bases between. CDR3 size: 15 residues. Looked up from germline, CDR1 is SEHNR and CDR2 is FQNEAQ (reference sequence).

Only one count was recorded for this clone. The V and J genes are TRBV4-2 and TRBJ1-2; maybe TRBD1 (5 bases). The CDR3 runs 15 residues. Germline CDR1 is LGHNA and CDR2 is YNFKEQ. Between the trimmed V and J ends, which lost 4 bases and 2 bases, there was a span of 14 bases. The CDR3 loop is CASSLGGGSNYGYTF. The CDR3 DNA reads TGTGCCAGCAGCCTCGGGGGGGGTTCGAACTATGGCTACACCTTC.

This clone was seen only once. This chain uses TRBV5-1 with TRBJ2-5; 9 nucleotides agree with TRBD2. The germline V gene encodes CDR1 SGHRS and CDR2 YFSETQ. The CDR3 is made up of 14 amino acids. Trimming cost V 4 bases and J 4 bases; bases outside gene matches: 5. The CDR3 nucleotides are TGCGCCAGCAGCCCACTGACTAGCGGAGAGACCCAGTACTTC. Its translation is CASSPLTSGETQYF.